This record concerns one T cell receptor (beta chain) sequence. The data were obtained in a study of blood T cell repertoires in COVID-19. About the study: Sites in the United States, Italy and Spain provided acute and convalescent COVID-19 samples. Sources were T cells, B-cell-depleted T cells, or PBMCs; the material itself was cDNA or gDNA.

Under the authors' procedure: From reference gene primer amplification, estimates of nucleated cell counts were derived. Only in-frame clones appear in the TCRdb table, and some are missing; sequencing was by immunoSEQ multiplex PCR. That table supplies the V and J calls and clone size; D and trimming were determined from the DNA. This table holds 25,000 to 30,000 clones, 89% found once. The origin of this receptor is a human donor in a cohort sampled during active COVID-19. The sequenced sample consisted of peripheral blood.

The CDR3 protein is CASNDPGVWTYGYTF. Here the CDR3 DNA reads TGTGCCAGCAACGACCCCGGGGTCTGGACCTATGGCTACACCTTC. The gene calls are TRBV7-9 and TRBJ1-2, with unresolved D. Germline V CDR1 and CDR2: SEHNR, FQNEAQ (reference sequence). V lost 7 bases and J lost 4, with 19 bases in between. The CDR3 has 15 residues.